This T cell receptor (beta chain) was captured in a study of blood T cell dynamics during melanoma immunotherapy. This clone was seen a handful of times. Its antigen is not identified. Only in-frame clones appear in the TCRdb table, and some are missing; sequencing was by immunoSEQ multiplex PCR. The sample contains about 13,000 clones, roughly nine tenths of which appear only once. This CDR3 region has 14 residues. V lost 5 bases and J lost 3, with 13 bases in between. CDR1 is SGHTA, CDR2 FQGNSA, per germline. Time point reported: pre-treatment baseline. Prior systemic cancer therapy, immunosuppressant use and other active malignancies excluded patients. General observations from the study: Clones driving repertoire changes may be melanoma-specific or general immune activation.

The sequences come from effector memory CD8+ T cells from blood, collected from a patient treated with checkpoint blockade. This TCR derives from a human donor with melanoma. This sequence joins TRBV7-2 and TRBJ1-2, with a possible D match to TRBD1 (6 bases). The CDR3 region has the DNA TGTGCCAGCAGCCAACGGACAGTGCACTATGGCTACACCTTC. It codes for CASSQRTVHYGYTF.